These T cell receptor beta chains were read from a single sample in a study of cytomegalovirus exposure and HLA in healthy donors. The protocol was immunoSEQ multiplex PCR, while the TCRdb copy is restricted to in-frame clones and leaves out a portion. This table holds 55,000 to 75,000 clones, around 80% found once. Sequenced material: PBMCs. These receptors originate from a woman in her twenties or thirties in good health and CMV-seropositive. CDR3s include the opening cysteine and the closing phenylalanine or tryptophan. A D gene is named only where the DNA matches it firmly. A clone size is listed for some rows: how often the clone was seen (once, few, many), or a class if it is expanded.

d_call	v_call	j_call	clone_size	cdr3_aa	cdr3_nt
.	TRBV2	TRBJ1-2	once	CASSAGRGALYGYTF	TGTGCCAGCAGTGCAGGGAGGGGCGCGCTTTATGGCTACACCTTC
.	TRBV7-2	TRBJ1-5	.	CASSLRGRDQPQHF	TGTGCCAGCAGCCTCCGGGGGAGGGATCAGCCCCAGCATTTT
.	TRBV15	TRBJ1-3	.	CATSRERGWGNTIYF	TGTGCCACCAGCAGAGAGCGGGGATGGGGAAACACCATATATTTT
TRBD2	TRBV4-2	TRBJ2-7	.	CASSQEAGGSYEQYF	TGTGCCAGCAGCCAAGAAGCGGGAGGCTCCTACGAGCAGTACTTC
TRBD2	TRBV27	TRBJ2-3	few	CASAEGLLAGGGTDTQYF	TGTGCCAGCGCGGAGGGTCTTCTAGCGGGAGGAGGCACAGATACGCAGTATTTT
TRBD1	TRBV10-1	TRBJ2-1	.	CASSEPGTEHNEQFF	TGCGCCAGCAGTGAACCCGGGACAGAGCACAATGAGCAGTTCTTC
.	TRBV5-1	TRBJ2-3	many	CASSLTGTSTDTQYF	TGCGCCAGCAGCTTGACCGGGACTAGCACAGATACGCAGTATTTT
.	TRBV4-3	TRBJ1-1	once	CASSQGYTRGEAFF	TGCGCCAGCAGCCAAGGATATACGAGAGGTGAAGCTTTCTTT
.	TRBV5-1	TRBJ2-3	.	CASRSGQAGSTDTQYF	TGCGCCAGCCGCTCGGGTCAAGCGGGTAGCACAGATACGCAGTATTTT
TRBD2	TRBV27	TRBJ2-1	.	CASSFGGTISYNEQFF	TGTGCCAGCAGTTTCGGGGGGACGATATCCTACAATGAGCAGTTCTTC
.	TRBV29-1	TRBJ2-5	.	CSVEGLRQTQYF	TGCAGCGTTGAGGGACTCCGGCAGACCCAGTACTTC
.	TRBV7-9	TRBJ1-1	.	CASTSGVNTEAFF	TGTGCCAGCACCTCAGGCGTGAACACTGAAGCTTTCTTT
TRBD1	TRBV2	TRBJ2-5	few	CAVTGSREETQYF	TGTGCCGTGACAGGGAGCCGGGAAGAGACCCAGTACTTC
.	TRBV9	TRBJ1-6	once	CASSAQPVDQGLSSPLHF	TGTGCCAGCAGCGCCCAACCTGTGGACCAGGGGTTAAGTTCACCCCTCCACTTT
TRBD1	TRBV6-5	TRBJ2-2	.	CASSYSWTGRAGELFF	TGTGCCAGCAGTTACTCGTGGACAGGGCGCGCCGGGGAGCTGTTTTTT
TRBD2	TRBV7-7	TRBJ2-7	.	CASSLRAGGPGGEQYF	TGTGCTAGCAGCTTACGAGCGGGAGGGCCCGGGGGGGAGCAGTACTTC
TRBD1	TRBV6-1	TRBJ1-5	.	CASSENFFGPDRGASYSNQPQHF	TGTGCCAGCAGTGAAAATTTTTTTGGACCGGACAGGGGGGCCTCATATAGCAATCAGCCCCAGCATTTT
.	TRBV19	TRBJ1-1	many	CASSITGRDMNTEAFF	TGTGCCAGTAGTATAACCGGCAGGGACATGAACACTGAAGCTTTCTTT
.	TRBV28	TRBJ2-2	.	CASSFFSGGATGELFF	TGTGCCAGCAGTTTTTTTAGTGGGGGGGCCACCGGGGAGCTGTTTTTT
TRBD1	TRBV28	TRBJ2-7	.	CASSRDRVWGEQYF	TGTGCCAGCAGTAGGGACAGGGTATGGGGCGAGCAGTACTTC
.	TRBV5-4	TRBJ1-1	few	CASSLMEAEVSNTEAFF	TGTGCCAGCAGCTTAATGGAGGCCGAAGTATCGAACACTGAAGCTTTCTTT
.	TRBV29-1	TRBJ2-2	.	CSVEDSVIRTALGTGELFF	TGCAGCGTTGAAGATAGTGTTATACGGACTGCATTGGGCACCGGGGAGCTGTTTTTT
TRBD1	TRBV18	TRBJ2-7	.	CASSPRQGMDEQYF	TGTGCCAGCTCACCTCGACAGGGGATGGACGAGCAGTACTTC
.	TRBV25-1	TRBJ2-7	.	CASSPGQYYEQYF	TGTGCCAGCAGCCCGGGACAATATTACGAGCAGTACTTC
.	TRBV27	TRBJ2-3	.	CASSHNTDTQYF	TGTGCCAGCAGTCACAACACAGATACGCAGTATTTT
.	TRBV13	TRBJ2-4	.	CASSLDVGNIQYF	TGTGCCAGCAGCTTAGACGTCGGGAACATTCAGTACTTC
TRBD2	TRBV9	TRBJ2-1	.	CASSSGGLAGDEQFF	TGTGCCAGCAGCTCAGGAGGACTAGCGGGAGACGAGCAGTTCTTC
TRBD2	TRBV19	TRBJ2-1	.	CASSLTGTIDEQFF	TGTGCCAGTAGTCTCACGGGGACTATCGATGAGCAGTTCTTC
TRBD1	TRBV7-9	TRBJ1-1	.	CSSSFGTAGTEAFF	TGTTCCAGCAGCTTTGGGACAGCCGGCACTGAAGCTTTCTTT
.	TRBV28	TRBJ1-5	.	CASSPLLRTNQPQHF	TGTGCCAGCAGTCCTCTGCTTAGGACAAATCAGCCCCAGCATTTT
TRBD1	TRBV6-1	TRBJ1-4	.	CASSGQGWTNEKLFF	TGTGCCAGCAGCGGACAGGGCTGGACTAATGAAAAACTGTTTTTT
.	TRBV9	TRBJ2-7	few	CASSVTGRNQDGQYF	TGTGCCAGCAGCGTGACAGGTCGAAATCAAGACGGGCAGTACTTC
TRBD2	TRBV7-9	TRBJ2-3	.	CASSPKLAAPSTDTQYF	TGTGCCAGCAGCCCCAAACTAGCGGCCCCTAGCACAGATACGCAGTATTTT
TRBD2	TRBV11-2	TRBJ2-3	.	CASSSLAGAGTDTQYF	TGTGCCAGCAGCAGCTTAGCGGGAGCGGGCACAGATACGCAGTATTTT
TRBD1	TRBV28	TRBJ1-1	.	CASSSYRQGSMNTEAFF	TGTGCCAGCAGTTCCTATCGACAGGGGTCAATGAACACTGAAGCTTTCTTT
TRBD1	TRBV5-1	TRBJ2-2	.	CASSQYVGQVNTGELFF	TGCGCCAGCAGCCAATACGTCGGACAGGTGAACACCGGGGAGCTGTTTTTT
TRBD2	TRBV29-1	TRBJ2-7	.	CSVELAGGQYPYEQYF	TGCAGCGTTGAACTAGCGGGAGGGCAATACCCCTACGAGCAGTACTTC
.	TRBV15	TRBJ1-4	few	CATSRAAEKLFF	TGTGCCACCAGCAGGGCGGCTGAAAAACTGTTTTTT
TRBD1	TRBV5-4	TRBJ1-1	.	CASRYRGNTEAFF	TGTGCCAGCAGGTACAGGGGGAACACTGAAGCTTTCTTT
TRBD1	TRBV7-9	TRBJ2-5	once	CASSSRGPETQYF	TGTGCCAGCAGCTCCAGGGGGCCGGAGACCCAGTACTTC
.	TRBV9	TRBJ2-3	.	CASSVPTTDTQYF	TGTGCCAGCAGCGTCCCAACTACGGATACGCAGTATTTT
TRBD2	TRBV5-8	TRBJ2-3	.	CASSSSRLARSTDTQYF	TGTGCCAGCAGCTCCTCTAGACTAGCGCGGAGCACAGATACGCAGTATTTT
.	TRBV6-5	TRBJ2-7	.	CASSYGSGAYEQYF	TGTGCCAGCAGTTACGGTTCAGGGGCTTACGAGCAGTACTTC
TRBD1	TRBV5-1	TRBJ2-7	.	CASSSGQNYEQYF	TGCGCCAGCAGCTCGGGACAGAACTACGAGCAGTACTTC
.	TRBV2	TRBJ1-2	few	CASEKTANPYGYTF	TGTGCCAGCGAGAAAACAGCAAATCCCTATGGCTACACCTTC
.	TRBV29-1	TRBJ2-3	once	CSVRSGRASTDTQYF	TGCAGCGTTAGGTCCGGGAGAGCAAGCACAGATACGCAGTATTTT
TRBD1	TRBV6-5	TRBJ2-7	.	CASSPGTGKYEQYF	TGTGCCAGCAGTCCCGGGACAGGGAAATACGAGCAGTACTTC
.	TRBV21-1	TRBJ2-6	few	CASSKGAGTGLSGANVLTF	TGTGCCAGCAGCAAAGGAGCCGGGACAGGCCTCTCTGGGGCCAACGTCCTGACTTTC
TRBD1	TRBV27	TRBJ2-2	.	CASSLYRGLNRATGELFF	TGTGCCAGCAGTTTATACAGGGGGCTTAATCGGGCGACCGGGGAGCTGTTTTTT
TRBD2	TRBV7-2	TRBJ2-7	.	CASSLAGRAGAYEQYF	TGTGCCAGCAGCTTAGCCGGTAGGGCGGGAGCCTACGAGCAGTACTTC
TRBD2	TRBV6-1	TRBJ2-2	.	CASSETSGSVVTGELFF	TGTGCCAGCAGTGAGACTAGCGGGAGCGTTGTCACCGGGGAGCTGTTTTTT
.	TRBV5-8	TRBJ2-1	few	CASSSTGFLDYNEQFF	TGTGCCAGCAGCTCCACAGGGTTCCTTGACTACAATGAGCAGTTCTTC